This T cell receptor (beta chain) was captured in a study of OX40 agonist ivuxolimab in advanced cancers. The CDR3 covers 14 residues. V lost 3 bases and J lost 0, with 6 bases in between. Germline V gives CDR1 SGHVS, CDR2 FQNEAQ. Produced via immunoSEQ multiplex PCR; TCRdb's table is partial and in-frame only. The profile shows roughly 70,000 clones, about nine tenths of them singletons. This rearrangement joins TRBV7-8 to TRBJ1-5; no definite D call. This sequence originates from an adult with an advanced solid tumor such as melanoma, head and neck, liver or kidney cancer. The sample was CD4+ or CD8+ T cells sorted from blood, taken in a trial of the OX40 agonist ivuxolimab. Here the CDR3 reads CASSFPHSNQPQHF. As DNA, the CDR3 is TGTGCCAGCAGCTTCCCTCATAGCAATCAGCCCCAGCATTTT.